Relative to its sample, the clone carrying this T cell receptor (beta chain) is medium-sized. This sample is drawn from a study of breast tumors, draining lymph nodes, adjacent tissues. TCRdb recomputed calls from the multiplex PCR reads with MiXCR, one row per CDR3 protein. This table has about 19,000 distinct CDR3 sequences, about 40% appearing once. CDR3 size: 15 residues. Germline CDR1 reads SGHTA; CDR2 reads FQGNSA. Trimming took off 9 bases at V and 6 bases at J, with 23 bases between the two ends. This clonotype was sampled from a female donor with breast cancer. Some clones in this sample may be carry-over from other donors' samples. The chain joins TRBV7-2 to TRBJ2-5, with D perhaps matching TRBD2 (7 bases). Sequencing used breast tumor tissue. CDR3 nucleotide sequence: TGTGCCAGTACCCTAACCTGGGGGGGCGCCAAGACCCAGTACTTC. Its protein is CASTLTWGGAKTQYF. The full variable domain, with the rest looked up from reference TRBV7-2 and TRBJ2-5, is GAGVSQSPSNKVTEKGKDVELRCDPISGHTALYWYRQSLGQGLEFLIYFQGNSAPDKSGLPSDRFSAERTGGSVSTLTIQRTQQEDSAVYLCASTLTWGGAKTQYFGPGTRLLVL.